Listed below are T cell receptor beta chains from one sample, sequenced in a study of graft-versus-host responses after intestinal transplantation. No cognate antigen is known for these TCRs. Only in-frame clones appear in the TCRdb table, and some are missing; sequencing was by immunoSEQ multiplex PCR. The repertoire holds tens of thousands of clones, with 90% to 95% as singletons. This specimen was unstimulated CD4+ T cells sorted from spleen or lymph node cells, taken before intestinal transplant. All receptors derive from a human donor who received an intestinal transplant. CDR3s include the opening cysteine and the closing phenylalanine or tryptophan. A D gene is named only where the DNA matches it firmly. The size of a clone is reported for some rows only, either as once, few or many, or as a class for expanded clones.

clone size,J gene,V gene,D gene,CDR3 protein,CDR3 DNA
NA,TRBJ1-1,TRBV7-6,NA,CASAPTEGGTEAFF,TGTGCCAGCGCTCCGACCGAGGGCGGCACTGAAGCTTTCTTT
NA,TRBJ2-2,TRBV5-1,TRBD2,CASVRTSGGANTGELFF,TGCGCCAGCGTTAGGACTAGCGGGGGAGCGAACACCGGGGAGCTGTTTTTT
NA,TRBJ1-1,TRBV5-1,TRBD1,CASSLTGTGDTEAFF,TGCGCCAGCAGCTTAACCGGGACAGGGGACACTGAAGCTTTCTTT
NA,TRBJ1-1,TRBV4-3,TRBD1,CASSQVLQGVTEAFF,TGCGCCAGCAGCCAAGTCCTCCAGGGGGTGACTGAAGCTTTCTTT
NA,TRBJ1-5,TRBV19,NA,CASSSWAPKGNQPQHF,TGTGCCAGTAGTAGTTGGGCGCCTAAGGGCAATCAGCCCCAGCATTTT
NA,TRBJ2-2,TRBV5-1,TRBD1,CASSSLGQGLAGELFF,TGCGCCAGCAGCTCTTTAGGACAGGGGCTTGCCGGGGAGCTGTTTTTT
NA,TRBJ1-2,TRBV5-1,TRBD1,CASRTGQMILDYGYTF,TGCGCCAGCAGGACGGGACAGATGATTTTAGACTATGGCTACACCTTC
NA,TRBJ2-7,TRBV5-6,NA,CASSVPGQGSYEQYF,TGTGCCAGCAGCGTACCGGGACAAGGATCCTACGAGCAGTACTTC
NA,TRBJ2-7,TRBV18,NA,CASSPGTDTYEQYF,TGTGCCAGCTCACCCGGGACTGACACCTACGAGCAGTACTTC
NA,TRBJ2-5,TRBV2,TRBD2,CASLLAGGPETQYF,TGTGCCAGCCTACTAGCGGGGGGGCCAGAGACCCAGTACTTC
NA,TRBJ2-1,TRBV27,NA,CASSLSETGGEQFF,TGTGCCAGCAGTTTATCGGAAACGGGTGGGGAGCAGTTCTTC
NA,TRBJ2-7,TRBV11-3,NA,CASSPRIYEQYF,TGTGCCAGCAGCCCGAGGATCTACGAGCAGTACTTC
NA,TRBJ1-2,TRBV19,NA,CASSGQWPNYGYTF,TGTGCCAGTAGTGGACAGTGGCCTAACTATGGCTACACCTTC
NA,TRBJ2-1,TRBV2,TRBD1,CASRAGQGTYNEQFF,TGTGCCAGCAGGGCGGGACAGGGAACTTACAATGAGCAGTTCTTC
NA,TRBJ1-1,TRBV10-3,NA,CASLEPRRDTEAFF,TGTGCCAGTCTAGAACCCCGGCGAGACACTGAAGCTTTCTTT
NA,TRBJ2-5,TRBV15,NA,CATSRGEGGDETQYF,TGTGCCACCAGCAGGGGAGAGGGGGGGGATGAGACCCAGTACTTC
NA,TRBJ1-2,TRBV4-3,NA,CASSQEAGVGYTF,TGCGCCAGCAGCCAAGAGGCAGGGGTGGGCTACACCTTC
once,TRBJ1-4,TRBV2,NA,CASKQEHNEKLFF,TGTGCCAGCAAACAGGAGCACAATGAAAAACTGTTTTTT
NA,TRBJ2-3,TRBV11-2,NA,CASSFTTDTQYF,TGTGCCAGCAGCTTCACTACAGATACGCAGTATTTT
NA,TRBJ1-6,TRBV25-1,NA,CASSGQSSYNSPLHF,TGTGCCAGCAGTGGACAGAGCTCCTATAATTCACCCCTCCACTTT
few,TRBJ2-7,TRBV5-1,NA,CASSRDGYEQYF,TGCGCCAGCAGCCGCGATGGCTACGAGCAGTACTTC
NA,TRBJ2-1,TRBV25-1,TRBD1,CASSGPYRGNEQFF,TGTGCCAGCAGTGGACCCTACAGGGGGAATGAGCAGTTCTTC
NA,TRBJ2-3,TRBV4-3,TRBD2,CASSPGLAGAFNTDTQYF,TGCGCCAGCAGCCCGGGACTAGCGGGGGCCTTTAACACAGATACGCAGTATTTT
once,TRBJ1-1,TRBV20-1,NA,CSARGSTEAFF,TGCAGTGCTAGAGGGAGTACTGAAGCTTTCTTT
NA,TRBJ1-1,TRBV29-1,NA,CSVEDTGMNTEAFF,TGCAGCGTTGAAGACACAGGAATGAACACTGAAGCTTTCTTT
NA,TRBJ1-5,TRBV18,NA,CASSPLGGLYQPQHF,TGTGCCAGCTCACCACTGGGGGGATTATATCAGCCCCAGCATTTT
NA,TRBJ1-1,TRBV19,TRBD1,CASSISTQGGTEAFF,TGTGCCAGTAGTATCTCCACACAGGGGGGGACTGAAGCTTTCTTT
NA,TRBJ1-4,TRBV15,NA,CATSRLQGGVATNEKLFF,TGTGCCACCAGCAGACTACAGGGTGGGGTTGCAACTAATGAAAAACTGTTTTTT
once,TRBJ2-2,TRBV5-1,NA,CASSRAVPNTGELFF,TGCGCCAGCAGCCGAGCGGTGCCGAACACCGGGGAGCTGTTTTTT
NA,TRBJ2-3,TRBV6-1,NA,CASTPLTAGGDTQYF,TGTGCCAGCACTCCTTTGACGGCAGGGGGGGATACGCAGTATTTT
NA,TRBJ1-1,TRBV4-3,NA,CASSQDLAGFKTEAFF,TGCGCCAGCAGCCAAGATTTGGCGGGTTTCAAAACTGAAGCTTTCTTT
NA,TRBJ1-1,TRBV5-1,TRBD1,CASSETGGIGEAFF,TGCGCCAGCAGCGAGACAGGGGGCATCGGTGAAGCTTTCTTT
few,TRBJ1-2,TRBV6-1,NA,CASSEVRSGSGYGYTF,TGTGCCAGCAGTGAAGTTAGGAGCGGATCGGGCTATGGCTACACCTTC
NA,TRBJ1-2,TRBV30,NA,CAWSFPGDGYTF,TGTGCCTGGTCCTTCCCCGGGGATGGCTACACCTTC
NA,TRBJ2-7,TRBV5-6,TRBD1,CASSSGQGPYEQYF,TGTGCCAGCAGCTCCGGACAGGGGCCCTACGAGCAGTACTTC
few,TRBJ1-2,TRBV2,TRBD1,CASSEALWGQLNYGYTF,TGTGCCAGCAGTGAAGCGCTTTGGGGACAGTTAAACTATGGCTACACCTTC
NA,TRBJ1-2,TRBV11-2,TRBD1,CASSLIGGGALYGYTF,TGTGCCAGCAGCTTAATCGGAGGGGGCGCTTTGTATGGCTACACCTTC
NA,TRBJ2-7,TRBV5-6,NA,CASSLAGEQYF,TGTGCCAGCAGCTTGGCCGGCGAGCAGTACTTC
NA,TRBJ2-3,TRBV29-1,TRBD2,CSVARRERGTDTQYF,TGCAGCGTTGCCCGGCGGGAGAGGGGCACAGATACGCAGTATTTT
NA,TRBJ2-4,TRBV5-1,TRBD1,CASSFATGTGGQGIQYF,TGCGCCAGCAGCTTCGCGACCGGGACAGGGGGCCAGGGCATTCAGTACTTC
NA,TRBJ2-3,TRBV27,NA,CASTGGTAFGDTQYF,TGTGCCAGCACGGGGGGGACAGCCTTTGGAGATACGCAGTATTTT
NA,TRBJ2-2,TRBV12-5,NA,CASGSGRGNTGELFF,TGTGCTAGTGGTTCTGGTAGGGGAAACACCGGGGAGCTGTTTTTT
NA,TRBJ2-7,TRBV7-2,TRBD2,CASSLTSGETYEQYF,TGTGCCAGCAGCCTAACTAGCGGGGAAACCTACGAGCAGTACTTC
NA,TRBJ1-2,TRBV7-9,TRBD1,CASTVTGGFGYTF,TGTGCCAGCACCGTGACAGGGGGTTTTGGCTACACCTTC
few,TRBJ2-1,TRBV2,NA,CASSGQYDEQFF,TGTGCCAGCAGCGGACAGTACGATGAGCAGTTCTTC
NA,TRBJ1-5,TRBV19,TRBD1,CASSIAGGPGGNQPQHF,TGTGCCAGTAGTATTGCAGGGGGGCCAGGCGGCAATCAGCCCCAGCATTTT
NA,TRBJ2-1,TRBV29-1,TRBD2,CSAMTSDNEQFF,TGCAGCGCAATGACTAGCGACAATGAGCAGTTCTTC
NA,TRBJ2-3,TRBV5-1,TRBD1,CASSLEQGIDTQYF,TGCGCCAGCAGCTTGGAACAGGGGATCGATACGCAGTATTTT
NA,TRBJ2-3,TRBV5-6,TRBD1,CASSLVDRVHTDTQYF,TGTGCCAGCAGCTTAGTGGACAGGGTCCACACAGATACGCAGTATTTT
NA,TRBJ2-7,TRBV4-3,NA,CASSQEPRGRTYEQYF,TGCGCCAGCAGCCAAGAACCAAGGGGCCGAACCTACGAGCAGTACTTC
NA,TRBJ1-2,TRBV7-2,TRBD1,CASSFSTGGLYGYTF,TGTGCCAGCAGCTTCTCGACAGGGGGCCTCTATGGCTACACCTTC